This T cell receptor (beta chain) was found in a study of blood T cells in healthy people across ages. General study points: The donors' CMV status was not determined, possibly confounding changes in expanded clonotypes. Older individuals had lower TCR beta diversity per million T cells (the decline was roughly linear).

The CDR3 consists of 13 residues. Germline V gene sequence: CDR1 SQVTM, CDR2 ANQGSEA. Comments on this clonotype: What it binds is unknown. A junction end diverges from the germline sequence, so it may reflect a read error.

A second PCR, run for about 6 to 12 cycles, used a sample-barcoded 5' primer plus a J-beta primer mix. TCRdb recomputed calls from the 5' RACE reads with MiXCR, one row per CDR3 protein. The top ten hold around 20% of the sample, which has roughly 800,000 distinct CDR3 sequences, over 45% seen once. The sequencing input was blood. The clonotype was recovered from a man aged 30 to 45 in good health. The V and J genes are TRBV29-1 and TRBJ1-1; D is ambiguous. In DNA, the CDR3 is TGCGGCGTTAGACGGGCCGCGAACACTGAAGCTTTCTTT. Protein: CGVRRAANTEAFF.